This record concerns one T cell receptor beta chain sequence. As yet, its antigen is unknown. Method: immunoSEQ multiplex PCR; TCRdb's copy keeps in-frame clones and lacks some. Of 65,000 or so clones listed, 94% are singletons. The CDR3 runs to 12 residues. The germline gives CDR1 LGHDT, CDR2 YNNKEL (reference sequence). Trimming took 4 bases from V and 2 from J, leaving 6 bases between them. The sample comes from a study of CD4 T cells in relation to SARS-CoV-2 and coronaviruses. Study observations and caveats: The cross-reactivity analysis covered only spike protein, not other viral proteins. Approximately 65% of donors had memory CD4+ clonotypes crossrecognizing SARS-CoV-2 and common cold coronavirus spike.

The unexposed donors gave CD4+ T cells in about 2010-2019, prior to COVID-19. Naive and memory CD4+ T cells came from enriched cryopreserved PBMCs. The source is a human donor in good health. The source material was naive CD4+ T cells from PBMCs. Subset described: naive CD4+ T cells isolated by negative enrichment. V usage is TRBV3-1 (or the pseudogene TRBV3-2) and J usage is TRBJ2-7; D is unclear. The CDR3 DNA sequence: TGTGCCAGCAGCCTGGGCACCTACGAGCAGTACTTC. This gives the protein CASSLGTYEQYF.